A single sample is the source of the 19 T cell receptor beta chains below, sequenced in a study of T-cell reconstitution after alpha-beta-depleted transplantation in children. Unique molecular identifiers tagged the TCRbeta library. TCRdb re-derived calls from the PCR reads in MiXCR, one entry per CDR3 protein. In the table there are 27,000 or so distinct CDR3 sequences, 15% to 20% of which are singletons. Sample: PBMCs, mostly from graft donor cells, taken 60 days after TCRalphabeta/CD19-depleted stem cell transplant. The receptors were gathered from a male patient under 10 years old who had a stem cell transplant for acute lymphoblastic leukemia, so the T cells may come from the graft donor.

V and J are TRBV27 and TRBJ1-2; 7 bases are shared with TRBD1. The ends lost 3 bases at V and 7 bases at J; junction bases unmatched: 2. Germline V lookup: CDR1 MNHEY, CDR2 SMNVEV (reference sequence). The CDR3 consists of 12 residues. CDR3 nucleotide sequence: TGTGCCAGCAGTTTGGCAGGGGGTGGCTACACCTTC. Translating it yields CASSLAGGGYTF.

V gene TRBV29-1 combines with J gene TRBJ2-2; no clear D. The CDR3 sequence is 12 residues long. Germline CDR1 and CDR2: SQVTM and ANQGSEA. Trimming removed 5 bases at V and 1 base at J, with 5 bases between. The CDR3 nucleotides are TGCAGCGTTCTACAGAACACCGGGGAGCTGTTTTTT. It encodes CSVLQNTGELFF.

In its sample, this clonotype was seen many times. The J gene is TRBJ1-6, the V gene TRBV28; no firm D call. The V and J ends lost 5 bases and 6 bases respectively, with 14 bases between them. This CDR3 has 15 amino acids. Per germline, CDR1 MDHEN and CDR2 SYDVKM. This chain's CDR3 is CASSPYGPVNSPLHF. The DNA for the CDR3 is TGTGCCAGCAGTCCATACGGACCCGTTAATTCACCCCTCCACTTT.

This clonotype was detected once. The rearrangement links TRBV6-1 to TRBJ1-4; D is perhaps TRBD1 (5 bases). V was trimmed by 8 bases and J by 3 bases, leaving 10 bases between them. Germline V lookup: CDR1 MNHNS, CDR2 SASEGT. This CDR3 is 13 amino acids long. The CDR3 sequence: CASGGRANEKLFF. The CDR3 region has the DNA TGTGCCAGCGGGGGGAGGGCTAATGAAAAACTGTTTTTT.

This clonotype was picked up many times. The V gene is TRBV5-6, the J gene TRBJ2-1; TRBD2 matches 9 bases. Germline trimming cut 1 base from V and 9 bases from J; bases unmatched to any gene: 8. CDR1 is SGHDT, CDR2 YYEEEE, per germline. The CDR3 is 15 amino acids. The DNA of the CDR3 is TGTGCCAGCAGCTTGTGGGTAGCGGGAGTCGGTGAGCAGTTCTTC. It specifies CASSLWVAGVGEQFF.

The V gene is TRBV10-2, the J gene TRBJ2-5, with D possibly matching TRBD2 (5 bases). This CDR3 is 14 amino acids long. V lost 3 bases and J 7 bases, leaving 15 bases between the germline ends. CDR1 WSHSY and CDR2 SAAADI come from the germline V gene. CDR3 in DNA: TGCGCCAGCAGTGACGCATCTAGCTTCGGGACCCAGTACTTC. It codes for CASSDASSFGTQYF.

This clonotype was seen repeatedly, ten times or more. The CDR3 nucleotides read TGTGCCAGCAGCCACCAAGGTGGGGGGTCTGGAAACACCATATATTTT. This codes for CASSHQGGGSGNTIYF. The chain is built from TRBV28 and TRBJ1-3; tentative D call: TRBD1 (5 bases). The germline CDR1 and CDR2 sequences are MDHEN and SYDVKM. This CDR3 has 16 amino acids. Trimming left V 6 bases short and J 1 base short, with 16 bases between.

The sample holds many counts of this clonotype. The chain is built from TRBV20-1 and TRBJ2-7, with 10 nucleotides matching TRBD2. The trim removed 5 bases at V and 3 bases at J, leaving 4 bases unmatched. Germline-derived CDR1 and CDR2 are DFQATT and SNEGSKA (reference sequence). The CDR3 has 13 residues. CDR3 region: CSAWASGSYEQYF. The CDR3 region has the DNA TGCAGTGCTTGGGCTAGCGGGAGCTACGAGCAGTACTTC.

The rearrangement uses TRBV20-1 and TRBJ2-3; D gene ambiguous. V was cut by 0 bases and J by 3 bases, with 10 bases left in between. This CDR3 has 14 residues. The germline V gene has CDR1 DFQATT and CDR2 SNEGSKA (reference sequence). The CDR3 coding sequence is TGCAGTGCTAGAGATTGGGCTAATACAGATACGCAGTATTTT. This encodes CSARDWANTDTQYF.

This clonotype was picked up many times. J is TRBJ1-6 and V is TRBV20-1, with D possibly TRBD1 on 5 matching bases. Germline CDR1 reads DFQATT; CDR2 reads SNEGSKA (reference sequence). V lost 5 bases, J lost 9 bases, and 26 bases lay in between. The CDR3 sequence is 17 residues long. The CDR3 loop reads CSAEGSFQGTWGSPLHF. The CDR3 DNA is TGCAGTGCTGAGGGGTCCTTTCAGGGAACCTGGGGTTCACCCCTCCACTTT.

The chain carries TRBV5-1 and TRBJ1-2; D might be TRBD1 (5 bases). V was shortened by 0 bases and J by 4 bases, with 13 bases between the two germline ends. Germline CDR1 is SGHRS and CDR2 is YFSETQ. This CDR3 region has 15 residues. The CDR3 DNA is TGCGCCAGCAGCTTGGGTCAGGGACCCAGCTATGGCTACACCTTC. It is translated as CASSLGQGPSYGYTF.

This clonotype was found a few times. The CDR3 DNA sequence: TGTGCCAGCTCCCCTTCGGACGGGGACAATGAGCAGTTCTTC. Protein sequence: CASSPSDGDNEQFF. J is TRBJ2-1 and V is TRBV25-1; tentative D call: TRBD2 (5 bases). Trimming cost V 8 bases and J 5 bases, with 16 bases left between them. The CDR3 is 14 amino acids. Germline CDR1 is MGHDK and CDR2 is SYGVNS.

The rearrangement uses TRBV27 and TRBJ1-2; D is possibly TRBD1 (5 bases). The CDR3 loop spans 16 amino acids. Germline CDR1 reads MNHEY; CDR2 reads SMNVEV (reference sequence). The V end was cut by 3 bases, the J end by 4 bases, with 18 bases between. CDR3 sequence reads: CASSFKPSGGPYGYTF. The CDR3 bases are TGTGCCAGCAGTTTTAAGCCCTCGGGGGGTCCCTATGGCTACACCTTC.

In its sample, this clonotype was seen a few times. The chain employs TRBV27 and TRBJ1-2, with D possibly being TRBD1 (6 bases). From germline, CDR1 is MNHEY and CDR2 SMNVEV (reference sequence). The CDR3 runs to 14 residues. Trimming cost V 6 bases and J 4 bases, with 15 bases left between them. This chain's CDR3 is CASSPQTGRYGYTF. The CDR3 nucleotides are TGTGCCAGCAGCCCTCAGACAGGTCGCTATGGCTACACCTTC.

This clonotype was detected a few times. The chain uses TRBV27 and TRBJ1-2; weak D call: TRBD1 (6 bases). In germline, CDR1 is MNHEY, CDR2 SMNVEV (reference sequence). V lost 5 bases and J 0 bases, leaving 13 bases between the germline ends. The CDR3 length is 15 residues. CDR3 sequence: CASSLQGGPNYGYTF. The DNA for the CDR3 is TGTGCCAGCAGTCTACAGGGAGGGCCTAACTATGGCTACACCTTC.

The chain links TRBV14 to TRBJ1-2, with D uncertain. Looked up from germline, CDR1 is SGHDN and CDR2 is FVKESK. Trimming shortened V by 5 bases and J by 9 bases, and 16 bases separated the two germline ends. This CDR3 region has 13 residues. The chain's CDR3 is CASSTVLDLSYTF. DNA for the CDR3: TGTGCCAGCAGCACAGTCCTCGATTTGAGCTACACCTTC.

In DNA form, the CDR3 reads TGTGCCAGCAGCTTTAGACAGGGCGCCGGAAACACCATATATTTT. Translated, it gives CASSFRQGAGNTIYF. The chain carries TRBV7-2 and TRBJ1-3; 7 bases fit TRBD1. V shed 3 bases and J 4 bases; nucleotides not matched to a gene: 6. Germline-derived CDR1 and CDR2 are SGHTA and FQGNSA. This CDR3 has 15 residues.

By sample share, this clonotype is medium-sized. The V gene is TRBV10-3, the J gene TRBJ2-1, with unresolved D. Trimming cost V 2 bases and J 8 bases, with 4 bases left between them. From germline, CDR1 is ENHRY and CDR2 SYGVKD. This CDR3 region has 11 residues. The CDR3 bases are TGTGCCATCAGTGAGAGGTATGAGCAGTTCTTC. Translated, it gives CAISERYEQFF.

There are many counts of this clonotype. V and J are TRBV20-1 and TRBJ2-7, with D possibly matching TRBD2 (7 bases). The length of the CDR3 is 13 residues. Germline CDR1 reads DFQATT; CDR2 reads SNEGSKA (reference sequence). V was cut by 5 bases and J by 0 bases, with 11 bases left in between. CDR3 in amino acids: CSAGGGASYEQYF. The CDR3 nucleotides are TGCAGTGCTGGTGGGGGGGCCTCCTACGAGCAGTACTTC.